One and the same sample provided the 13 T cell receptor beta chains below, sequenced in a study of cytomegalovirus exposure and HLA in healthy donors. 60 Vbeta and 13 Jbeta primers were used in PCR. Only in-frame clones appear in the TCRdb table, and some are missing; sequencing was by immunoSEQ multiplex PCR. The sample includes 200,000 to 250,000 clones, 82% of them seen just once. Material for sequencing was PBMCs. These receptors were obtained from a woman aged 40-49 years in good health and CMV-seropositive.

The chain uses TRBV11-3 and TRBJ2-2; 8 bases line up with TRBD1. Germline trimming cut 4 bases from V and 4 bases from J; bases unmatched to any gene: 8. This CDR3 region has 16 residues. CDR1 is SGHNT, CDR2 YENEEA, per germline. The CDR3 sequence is CASSSLGQAITGELFF. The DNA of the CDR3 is TGTGCCAGCAGCTCCCTGGGACAGGCAATCACCGGGGAGCTGTTTTTT.

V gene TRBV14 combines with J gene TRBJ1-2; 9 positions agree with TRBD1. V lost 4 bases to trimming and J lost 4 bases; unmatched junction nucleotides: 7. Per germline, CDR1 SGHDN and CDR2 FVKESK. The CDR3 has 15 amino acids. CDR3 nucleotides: TGTGCCAGCAGCCCGCAACAGGGGGCAACCTATGGCTACACCTTC. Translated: CASSPQQGATYGYTF.

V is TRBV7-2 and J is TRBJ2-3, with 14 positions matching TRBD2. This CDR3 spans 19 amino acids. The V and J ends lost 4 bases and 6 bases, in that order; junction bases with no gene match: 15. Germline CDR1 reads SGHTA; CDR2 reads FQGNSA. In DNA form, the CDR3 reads TGTGCCAGCAGCTCCGGGGGACTAGCGGGAGTAAGGTTGAGGGATACGCAGTATTTT. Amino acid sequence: CASSSGGLAGVRLRDTQYF.

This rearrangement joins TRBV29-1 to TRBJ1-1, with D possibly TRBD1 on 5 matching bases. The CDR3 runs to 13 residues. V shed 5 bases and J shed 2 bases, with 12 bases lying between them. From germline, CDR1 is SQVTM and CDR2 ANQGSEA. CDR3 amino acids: CSVKRGGNTEAFF. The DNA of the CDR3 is TGCAGCGTTAAAAGGGGAGGAAACACTGAAGCTTTCTTT.

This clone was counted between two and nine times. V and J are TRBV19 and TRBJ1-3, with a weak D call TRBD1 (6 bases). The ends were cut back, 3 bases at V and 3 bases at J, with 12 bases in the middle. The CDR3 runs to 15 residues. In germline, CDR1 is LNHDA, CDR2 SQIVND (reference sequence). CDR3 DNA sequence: TGTGCCAGTAGTATTTCCGACAGGCATGGAAACACCATATATTTT. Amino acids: CASSISDRHGNTIYF.

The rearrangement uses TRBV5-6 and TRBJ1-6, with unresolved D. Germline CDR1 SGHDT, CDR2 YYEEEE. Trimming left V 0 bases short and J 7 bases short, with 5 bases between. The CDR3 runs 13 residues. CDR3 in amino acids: CASSLGGNSPLHF. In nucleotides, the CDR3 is TGTGCCAGCAGCTTGGGCGGAAATTCACCCCTCCACTTT.

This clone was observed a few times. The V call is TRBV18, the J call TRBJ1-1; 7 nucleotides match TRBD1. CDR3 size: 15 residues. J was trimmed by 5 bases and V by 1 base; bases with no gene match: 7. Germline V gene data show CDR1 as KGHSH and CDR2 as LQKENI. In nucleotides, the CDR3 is TGTGCCAGCTCACCACGCGGACAGGAAGAGACTGAAGCTTTCTTT. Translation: CASSPRGQEETEAFF.

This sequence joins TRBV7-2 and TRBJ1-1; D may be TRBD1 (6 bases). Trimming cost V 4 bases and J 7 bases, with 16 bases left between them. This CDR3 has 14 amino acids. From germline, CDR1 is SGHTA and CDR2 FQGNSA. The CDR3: CASSSTGGSSEAFF. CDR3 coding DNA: TGTGCCAGCAGCTCGACGGGGGGCTCTAGTGAAGCTTTCTTT.

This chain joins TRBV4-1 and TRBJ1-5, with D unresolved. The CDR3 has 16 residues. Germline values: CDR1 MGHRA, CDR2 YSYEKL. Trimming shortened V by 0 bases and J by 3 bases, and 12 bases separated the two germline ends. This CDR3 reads CASSQDATRLNQPQHF. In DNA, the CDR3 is TGCGCCAGCAGCCAAGATGCGACACGCCTCAATCAGCCCCAGCATTTT.

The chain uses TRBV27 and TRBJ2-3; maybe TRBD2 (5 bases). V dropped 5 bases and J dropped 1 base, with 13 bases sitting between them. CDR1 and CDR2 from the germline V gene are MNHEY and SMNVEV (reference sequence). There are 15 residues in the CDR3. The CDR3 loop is CASSRYRLRTDTQYF. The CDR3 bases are TGTGCCAGCAGTCGGTACCGACTACGCACAGATACGCAGTATTTT.

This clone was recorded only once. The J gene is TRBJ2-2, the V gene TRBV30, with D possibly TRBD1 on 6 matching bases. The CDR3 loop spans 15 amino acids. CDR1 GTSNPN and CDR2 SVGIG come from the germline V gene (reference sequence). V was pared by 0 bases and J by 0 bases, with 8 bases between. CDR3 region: CAWSVRTANTGELFF. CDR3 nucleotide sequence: TGTGCCTGGAGTGTCCGGACAGCGAACACCGGGGAGCTGTTTTTT.

Here the CDR3 reads CASSIGAGDSEHF. CDR3 bases: TGTGCCAGTAGTATAGGAGCCGGGGACAGTGAGCATTTT. The chain links TRBV19 to TRBJ1-5; 7 bases map to TRBD1. After removal of 1 base from V and 14 bases from J, the junction contained 8 bases not matched to a gene. Germline CDR1 and CDR2: LNHDA and SQIVND (reference sequence). The CDR3 totals 13 residues.

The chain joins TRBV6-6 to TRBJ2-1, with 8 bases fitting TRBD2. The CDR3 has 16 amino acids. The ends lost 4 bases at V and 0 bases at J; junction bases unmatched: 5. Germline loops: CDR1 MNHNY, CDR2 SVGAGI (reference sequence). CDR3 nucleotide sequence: TGTGCCAGCAGTTTACTAGCGGCCAGCTCCTACAATGAGCAGTTCTTC. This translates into CASSLLAASSYNEQFF.